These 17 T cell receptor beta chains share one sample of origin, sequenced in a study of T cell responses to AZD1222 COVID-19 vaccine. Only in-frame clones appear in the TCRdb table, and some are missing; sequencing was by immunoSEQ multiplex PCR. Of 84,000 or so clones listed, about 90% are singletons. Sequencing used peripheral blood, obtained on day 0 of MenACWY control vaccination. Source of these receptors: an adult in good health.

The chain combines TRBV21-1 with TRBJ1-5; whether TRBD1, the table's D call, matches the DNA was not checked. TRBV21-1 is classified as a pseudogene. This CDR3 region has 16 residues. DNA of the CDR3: TGTGCCAGCAGCAACCGGGACAGGGGAGGTAAGGAGCCCCAGCATTTT. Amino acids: CASSNRDRGGKEPQHF.

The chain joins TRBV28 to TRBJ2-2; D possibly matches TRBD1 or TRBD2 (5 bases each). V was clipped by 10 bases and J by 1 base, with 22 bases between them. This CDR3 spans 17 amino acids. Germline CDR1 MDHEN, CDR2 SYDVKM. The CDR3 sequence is CATHPSAGTENTGELFF. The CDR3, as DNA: TGTGCCACCCATCCTTCAGCCGGGACCGAGAACACCGGGGAGCTGTTTTTT.

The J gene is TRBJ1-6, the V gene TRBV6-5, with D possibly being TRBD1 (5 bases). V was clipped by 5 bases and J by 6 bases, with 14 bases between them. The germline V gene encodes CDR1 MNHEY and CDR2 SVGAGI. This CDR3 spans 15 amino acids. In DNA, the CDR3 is TGTGCCAGCAGTCCCACCGGGACCCCTAATTCACCCCTCCACTTT. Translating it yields CASSPTGTPNSPLHF.

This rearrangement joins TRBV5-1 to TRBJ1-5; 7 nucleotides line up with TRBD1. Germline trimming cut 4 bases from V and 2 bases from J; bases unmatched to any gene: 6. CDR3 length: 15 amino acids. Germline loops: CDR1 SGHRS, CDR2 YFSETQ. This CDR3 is CASSPEGGGNQPQHF. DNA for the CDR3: TGCGCCAGCAGCCCGGAAGGGGGCGGCAATCAGCCCCAGCATTTT.

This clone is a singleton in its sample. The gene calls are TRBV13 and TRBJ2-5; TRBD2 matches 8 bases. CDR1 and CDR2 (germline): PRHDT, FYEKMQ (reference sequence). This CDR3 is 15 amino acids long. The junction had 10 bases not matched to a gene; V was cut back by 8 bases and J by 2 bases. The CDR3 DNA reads TGTGCCAGCGGGAAGGCTAGCGGGCAACAAGAGACCCAGTACTTC. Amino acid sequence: CASGKASGQQETQYF.

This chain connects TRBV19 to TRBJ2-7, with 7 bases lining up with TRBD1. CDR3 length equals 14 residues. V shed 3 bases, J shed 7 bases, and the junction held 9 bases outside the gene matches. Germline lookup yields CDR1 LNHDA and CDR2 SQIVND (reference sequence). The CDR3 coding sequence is TGTGCCAGTAGTATGGGGCGACAGGGAAGGGAGCAGTACTTC. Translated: CASSMGRQGREQYF.

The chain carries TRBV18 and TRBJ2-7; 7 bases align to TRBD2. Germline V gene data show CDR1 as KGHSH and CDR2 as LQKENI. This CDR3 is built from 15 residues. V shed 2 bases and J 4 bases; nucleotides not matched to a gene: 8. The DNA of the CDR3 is TGTGCCAGCTCACCAGCCGCTGGCGGGGGTTACGAGCAGTACTTC. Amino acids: CASSPAAGGGYEQYF. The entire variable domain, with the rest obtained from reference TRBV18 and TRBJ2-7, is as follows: NAGVMQNPRHLVRRRGQEARLRCSPMKGHSHVYWYRQLPEEGLKFMVYLQKENIIDESGMPKERFSAEFPKEGPSILRIQQVVRGDSAAYFCASSPAAGGGYEQYFGPGTRLTVT.

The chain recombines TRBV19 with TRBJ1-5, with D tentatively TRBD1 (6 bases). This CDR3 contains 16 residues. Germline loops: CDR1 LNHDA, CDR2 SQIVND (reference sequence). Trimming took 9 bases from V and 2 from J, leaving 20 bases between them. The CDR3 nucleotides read TGTGCCAGCCCGGGTCCCAGGGGAGGTGGCAATCAGCCCCAGCATTTT. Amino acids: CASPGPRGGGNQPQHF. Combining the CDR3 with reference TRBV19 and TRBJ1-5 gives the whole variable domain DGGITQSPKYLFRKEGQNVTLSCEQNLNHDAMYWYRQDPGQGLRLIYYSQIVNDFQKGDIAEGYSVSREKKESFPLTVTSAQKNPTAFYLCASPGPRGGGNQPQHFGDGTRLSIL.

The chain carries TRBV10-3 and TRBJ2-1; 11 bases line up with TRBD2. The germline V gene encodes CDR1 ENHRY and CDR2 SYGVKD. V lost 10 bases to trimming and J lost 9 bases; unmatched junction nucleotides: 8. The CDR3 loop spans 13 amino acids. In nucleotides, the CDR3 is TGTGCCAGCTTTAGCGGGGGGGCGGTTGAGCAGTTCTTC. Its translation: CASFSGGAVEQFF.

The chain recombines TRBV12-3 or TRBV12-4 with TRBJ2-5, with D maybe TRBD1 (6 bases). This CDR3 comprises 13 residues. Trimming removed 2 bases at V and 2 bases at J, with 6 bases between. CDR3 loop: CASSLRGQETQYF. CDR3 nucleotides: TGTGCCAGCAGTTTAAGGGGGCAAGAGACCCAGTACTTC.

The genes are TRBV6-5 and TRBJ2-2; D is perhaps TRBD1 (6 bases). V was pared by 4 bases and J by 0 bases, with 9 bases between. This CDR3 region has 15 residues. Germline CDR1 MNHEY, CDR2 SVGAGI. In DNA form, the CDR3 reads TGTGCCAGCAGTTTGAAGGGGGCGAACACCGGGGAGCTGTTTTTT. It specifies CASSLKGANTGELFF.

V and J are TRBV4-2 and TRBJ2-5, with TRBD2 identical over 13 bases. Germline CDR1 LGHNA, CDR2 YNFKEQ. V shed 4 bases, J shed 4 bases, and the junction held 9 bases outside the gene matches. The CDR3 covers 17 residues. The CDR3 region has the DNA TGTGCCAGCAGCCCGGGACTAGCGGGGACTTTGGGAGAGACCCAGTACTTC. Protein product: CASSPGLAGTLGETQYF.

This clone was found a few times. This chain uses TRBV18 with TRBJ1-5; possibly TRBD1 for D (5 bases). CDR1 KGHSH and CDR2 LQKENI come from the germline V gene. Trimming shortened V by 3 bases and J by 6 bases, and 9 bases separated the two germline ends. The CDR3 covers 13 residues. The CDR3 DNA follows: TGTGCCAGCTCACCCATCGGGGGTCAGCCCCAGCATTTT. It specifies CASSPIGGQPQHF.

The CDR3 nucleotides read TGTGCCAGCAGGCTTCCCTCGGGGGGGCGGGGCACTGAAGCTTTCTTT. It is translated as CASRLPSGGRGTEAFF. J is TRBJ1-1 and V is TRBV28; possible D gene TRBD1, 6 bases. V was clipped by 6 bases and J by 4 bases, with 21 bases between them. CDR3 size: 16 residues. Germline V gives CDR1 MDHEN, CDR2 SYDVKM. The full variable domain, completed using reference TRBV28 and TRBJ1-1, is DVKVTQSSRYLVKRTGEKVFLECVQDMDHENMFWYRQDPGLGLRLIYFSYDVKMKEKGDIPEGYSVSREKKERFSLILESASTNQTSMYLCASRLPSGGRGTEAFFGQGTRLTVV.

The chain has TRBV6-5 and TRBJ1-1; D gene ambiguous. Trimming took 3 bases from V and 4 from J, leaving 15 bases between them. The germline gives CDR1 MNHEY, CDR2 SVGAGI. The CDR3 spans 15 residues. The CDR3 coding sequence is TGTGCCAGCAGTTATATGGGTGCTCTTATCACTGAAGCTTTCTTT. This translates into CASSYMGALITEAFF.

The CDR3 DNA reads TGTGCCAGCAGTTTAGCAGCCCGTCAGCCCCAGCATTTT. Its protein product is CASSLAARQPQHF. V usage is TRBV28 and J usage is TRBJ1-5; D unresolved. The CDR3 contains 13 residues. Between the trimmed V and J ends, which lost 2 bases and 6 bases, there was a span of 8 bases. Germline loops: CDR1 MDHEN, CDR2 SYDVKM.

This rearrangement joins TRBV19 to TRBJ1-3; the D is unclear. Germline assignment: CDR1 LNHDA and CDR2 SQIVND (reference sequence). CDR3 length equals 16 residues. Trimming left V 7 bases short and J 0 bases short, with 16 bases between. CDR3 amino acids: CASTPFDANSGNTIYF. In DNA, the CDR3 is TGTGCCAGTACCCCTTTCGACGCAAACTCTGGAAACACCATATATTTT.